A single sample is the source of the 6 T cell receptor beta chains below, sequenced in a study of early T cells in non-severe SARS-CoV-2 infection. TCRdb reanalysed the 5' RACE reads using MiXCR and keeps one entry per CDR3 protein. The sample shows under 60,000 distinct CDR3 sequences, about 10% of them seen only once. The sequences come from whole blood, collected at baseline. All receptors derive from an adult who was a healthcare worker with PCR-confirmed SARS-CoV-2 infection or an uninfected control (not recorded which).

This clonotype came up a few times. The chain has TRBV2 and TRBJ2-3; 7 positions match TRBD1. Germline trimming cut 10 bases from V and 2 bases from J; bases unmatched to any gene: 12. CDR3 length equals 15 residues. The germline V gene encodes CDR1 SNHLY and CDR2 FYNNEI. The CDR3 sequence: CATKQGFGFTDTQYF. The CDR3 DNA is TGTGCCACCAAACAGGGGTTCGGTTTCACAGATACGCAGTATTTT.

The sample holds many counts of this clonotype. The V gene is TRBV14, the J gene TRBJ2-1; TRBD2 aligns across 8 bases. The CDR3 contains 18 residues. Trimming at V came to 0 bases and at J to 1 base, leaving 8 bases not matched to a gene. Germline CDR1 SGHDN, CDR2 FVKESK. In nucleotides, the CDR3 is TGTGCCAGCAGCCAAGATCTAGGGCTAGCGGGTTCCTACAATGAGCAGTTCTTC. Protein: CASSQDLGLAGSYNEQFF.

This clonotype was counted only a few times. CDR3: CASSTGTGGVYGYTF. The CDR3 bases are TGTGCCAGCAGTACCGGGACAGGGGGCGTCTATGGCTACACCTTC. The chain combines TRBV2 with TRBJ1-2, with TRBD1 matching over 12 bases. Germline V CDR1 and CDR2: SNHLY, FYNNEI. The V segment lost 5 bases and the J segment 4 bases; nucleotides outside the gene matches: 5. The CDR3 totals 15 residues.

This clonotype has just a few counts. The chain has TRBV20-1 and TRBJ1-5, with D possibly being TRBD1 (5 bases). Germline V gene sequence: CDR1 DFQATT, CDR2 SNEGSKA (reference sequence). V lost 4 bases and J 4 bases, leaving 11 bases between the germline ends. The CDR3 is made up of 13 amino acids. The CDR3 is CSAKGLANQPQHF. Here the CDR3 DNA reads TGCAGTGCTAAGGGACTGGCTAATCAGCCCCAGCATTTT.

This clonotype has a count of ten or more. The V and J genes are TRBV19 and TRBJ1-1, with D perhaps matching TRBD1 (6 bases). Germline assignment: CDR1 LNHDA and CDR2 SQIVND (reference sequence). V gave up 7 bases and J gave up 0 bases, with 21 bases separating them. The CDR3 spans 17 residues. CDR3 nucleotide sequence: TGTGCCAGTACCCTAGACAGGACCGTACCCTTGAACACTGAAGCTTTCTTT. Translated: CASTLDRTVPLNTEAFF.

CDR3 residues: CASSLAWDEQFF. The DNA for the CDR3 is TGTGCCAGCAGCTTAGCGTGGGATGAGCAGTTCTTC. The chain is built from TRBV11-2 and TRBJ2-1, with D hard to call. From germline, CDR1 is SGHAT and CDR2 FQNNGV. The CDR3 is 12 residues long. Deletions cut 1 base from V and 8 bases from J, with 6 bases between. The entire variable domain, with the rest obtained from reference TRBV11-2 and TRBJ2-1, is as follows: EAGVAQSPRYKIIEKRQSVAFWCNPISGHATLYWYQQILGQGPKLLIQFQNNGVVDDSQLPKDRFSAERLKGVDSTLKIQPAKLEDSAVYLCASSLAWDEQFFGPGTRLTVL.